This is a list of T cell receptor beta chains from one sample in a study of blood T cell repertoires in COVID-19. TCRdb's table, derived via immunoSEQ multiplex PCR, lists solely in-frame clones and lacks some. The sample lists fewer than 350,000 clones; 88% were seen once. Sequencing was done on a sample of PBMCs or T cells enriched from blood (not recorded which). These receptors were collected from a woman in her twenties or thirties who had recovered from COVID-19. The CDR3 runs from the conserved cysteine through the conserved F or W. A D gene is named only where the DNA matches it firmly. Some rows mark clone size as missing; the rest say once, few, many or name a class of expanded clone.

clone size	D gene	J gene	V gene	CDR3 DNA	CDR3 protein
.	.	TRBJ1-6	TRBV3-1/TRBV3-2	TGTGCCAGCAGCCCCAACAGGGTAGCTTCACCCCTCCACTTT	CASSPNRVASPLHF
once	TRBD1	TRBJ1-1	TRBV2	TGTGCCAGCAGTGGTAGGACAGGGTCTGAAGCTTTCTTT	CASSGRTGSEAFF
.	TRBD2	TRBJ2-3	TRBV4-3	TGCGCCAGCAGCCCCCGCCCTGCTAGCGGAAGCACAGATACGCAGTATTTT	CASSPRPASGSTDTQYF
once	.	TRBJ1-1	TRBV7-9	TGTGCCAGCAGCTCCACCAGGAACACTGAAGCTTTCTTT	CASSSTRNTEAFF
.	TRBD1	TRBJ1-1	TRBV28	TGTGCCAGCAGTAGACAGGGGGGGGTCGGAGCTTTCTTT	CASSRQGGVGAFF
.	.	TRBJ1-1	TRBV12-3/TRBV12-4	TGTGCCAGCAGCTCAGAGGACTCCACTGAAGCTTTCTTT	CASSSEDSTEAFF
.	TRBD1	TRBJ2-7	TRBV18	TGTGCCAGCTCGCCCGGGACAGGGCCCTACGAGCAGTACTTC	CASSPGTGPYEQYF
few	TRBD1	TRBJ2-7	TRBV11-3	TGTGCCAGCAGCTCCGGGACAGGCCTACGCGAGCAGTACTTC	CASSSGTGLREQYF
.	TRBD2	TRBJ2-7	TRBV11-2	TGTGCCAGCAGCTTTGACCCCAAACTAGCGGAGCAGTACTTC	CASSFDPKLAEQYF
.	TRBD1	TRBJ1-5	TRBV19	TGTGCCAGTAGGCTACAGGGGGCGGCTCAGCCCCAGCATTTT	CASRLQGAAQPQHF
few	.	TRBJ2-7	TRBV2	TGTGCCAGCAGTGACAACACAGCCTACGAGCAGTACTTC	CASSDNTAYEQYF
once	.	TRBJ2-5	TRBV3-1/TRBV3-2	TGTGCCAGCAGCCAAGTCCCGGAGACCCAGTACTTC	CASSQVPETQYF
.	.	TRBJ2-1	TRBV18	TGTGCCAGCTCGCTAAACGAGGTCAATGAGCAGTTCTTC	CASSLNEVNEQFF
.	.	TRBJ1-1	TRBV6-6	TGTGCCAGCAGTTATCCAGGGTATTATGAAGCTTTCTTT	CASSYPGYYEAFF
few	.	TRBJ2-1	TRBV7-6	TGTGCCAGCAGCTTAGGTCAGAACAATGAGCAGTTCTTC	CASSLGQNNEQFF
.	TRBD2	TRBJ2-3	TRBV11-2	TGTGCCAGCAGCTTAGACGGGGGGGCGCAATTGGGCACAGATACGCAGTATTTT	CASSLDGGAQLGTDTQYF
.	.	TRBJ1-2	TRBV7-9	TGTGCCAGCAGGCCCACGGTTGACAGTTTCGGGGGCTACACCTTC	CASRPTVDSFGGYTF
.	TRBD1	TRBJ2-7	TRBV5-4	TGTGCCAGCAGCATAAGGACAGGAACTCCCGGTTCCGAGCAGTACTTC	CASSIRTGTPGSEQYF
.	.	TRBJ2-7	TRBV7-2	TGTGCCAGCAGCTTATCTCGGCAGGGTTGGGTGGAGCAGTACTTC	CASSLSRQGWVEQYF
.	TRBD1	TRBJ1-5	TRBV7-9	TGTGCCAGCAGCTTGGGGACAGGACCCAATCAGCCCCAGCATTTT	CASSLGTGPNQPQHF
.	TRBD1	TRBJ1-1	TRBV6-5	TGTGCCAGCAGTCACCGACAGGGCACTGAAGCTTTCTTT	CASSHRQGTEAFF
.	.	TRBJ1-1	TRBV19	TGTGCCAGTTCGGTTGGGGGCAACACTGAAGCTTTCTTT	CASSVGGNTEAFF
once	.	TRBJ2-1	TRBV24-1	TGTGCCACCAGTATGTCCGGGTTTAACTCCTACAATGAGCAGTTCTTC	CATSMSGFNSYNEQFF
.	TRBD1	TRBJ1-2	TRBV15	TGTGCCACCAGCAGAGATTGGGGACAGGGGGACTATGGCTACACCTTC	CATSRDWGQGDYGYTF
.	TRBD1	TRBJ2-7	TRBV7-2	TGTGCCAGCAGCTGGGGGACAGGGGACGGCTACGAGCAGTACTTC	CASSWGTGDGYEQYF
.	.	TRBJ1-2	TRBV5-1	TGCGCCAGCAGCTTCATCCAGGGGAGTGGCTACACCTTC	CASSFIQGSGYTF
.	TRBD1	TRBJ1-2	TRBV14	TGTGCCAGCAGCCAAGAGAGGGGGCCTGACTACACCTTC	CASSQERGPDYTF
.	.	TRBJ1-3	TRBV27	TGTGCCAGCAGTGCCGGGGGGTCTGGAAACACCATATATTTT	CASSAGGSGNTIYF
.	.	TRBJ1-1	TRBV27	TGTGCCAGCAGTTTCGGTACTGAAGCTTTCTTT	CASSFGTEAFF
.	TRBD1	TRBJ1-3	TRBV4-1	TGCGCCAGCAGGTATACAGGGGGCGGTGGAAACACCATATATTTT	CASRYTGGGGNTIYF
.	TRBD1	TRBJ1-1	TRBV5-1	TGCGCCAGCAGCGGACTGGGACAGTCGGAGGGCACTGAAGCTTTCTTT	CASSGLGQSEGTEAFF
few	TRBD2	TRBJ2-7	TRBV24-1	TGTGCCACCAGTGGGGAAACAGGGGGCTTAGGGACTAGCGGCTACGAGCAGTACTTC	CATSGETGGLGTSGYEQYF
.	.	TRBJ2-2	TRBV13	TGTGCCAGCAGCTTCAGGGCGGGGCCGTTTAACACCGGGGAGCTGTTTTTT	CASSFRAGPFNTGELFF
.	TRBD1	TRBJ2-7	TRBV6-5	TGTGCCAGCAGTTACTCCCGACAGGGGGGGGACTACGAGCAGTACTTC	CASSYSRQGGDYEQYF
.	.	TRBJ2-5	TRBV12-3/TRBV12-4	TGTGCCAGCAAAGAGGATTTCCAAGAGACCCAGTACTTC	CASKEDFQETQYF
.	TRBD2	TRBJ2-1	TRBV6-5	TGTGCCAGCACCGTGAGCGGGGAAGCCAATGAGCAGTTCTTC	CASTVSGEANEQFF
.	.	TRBJ2-3	TRBV28	TGTGCCAGCAGTTTATCGACAGATACGCAGTATTTT	CASSLSTDTQYF
.	TRBD1	TRBJ2-1	TRBV4-1	TGCGCCAGCAGCCACTTTTATCCGGGACAGGGAACCTTACTAACCGTCTACAATGAGCAGTTCTTC	CASSHFYPGQGTLLTVYNEQFF
.	.	TRBJ1-5	TRBV30	TGTGCCTGGAGGGCCGGGGAGGCCAATCAGCCCCAGCATTTT	CAWRAGEANQPQHF
.	TRBD2	TRBJ2-1	TRBV5-4	TGTGCCAGCAGCATGCAAGGACTAGCGGGGAGAGAGAATGAGCAGTTCTTC	CASSMQGLAGRENEQFF
.	.	TRBJ2-3	TRBV9	TGTGCCAGCAGCCTGTCGGCAGATACGCAGTATTTT	CASSLSADTQYF
.	.	TRBJ1-2	TRBV9	TGTGCCAGCAGCGTAGCGGGGATCGGCTATGGCTACACCTTC	CASSVAGIGYGYTF
.	.	TRBJ2-2	TRBV18	TGTGCCAGCTCACCCGAGGCGGCGTTTGTCGGGGAGCTGTTTTTT	CASSPEAAFVGELFF
once	.	TRBJ2-7	TRBV9	TGTGCCAGCAGCGCCGGGGGCGGGAGTTCCTACGAGCAGTACTTC	CASSAGGGSSYEQYF
.	TRBD1	TRBJ1-1	TRBV15	TGTGCCACCAGCAGGGACAGGGGCACTGAAGCTTTCTTT	CATSRDRGTEAFF
.	TRBD1	TRBJ1-5	TRBV5-1	TGCGCCAGCAGCCGAACGGGACAGGGCGATCAGCCCCAGCATTTT	CASSRTGQGDQPQHF
few	.	TRBJ1-1	TRBV28	TGTGCCAGCAGGAGGAGCCATCTTAGATTGATGAACACTGAAGCTTTCTTT	CASRRSHLRLMNTEAFF
once	.	TRBJ1-1	TRBV6-6	TGTGCCAGCAGTCTGACCCAGGGGATGAGGGTGAGCCCTGAAGCTTTCTTT	CASSLTQGMRVSPEAFF
few	.	TRBJ1-2	TRBV5-4	TGTGCCAGCAGCTTTACAGTTATGAACTATGGCTACACCTTC	CASSFTVMNYGYTF
.	TRBD2	TRBJ2-2	TRBV28	TGTGCCAGCAGTTTAGTGGGAGGGGAATCCGGGGAGCTGTTTTTT	CASSLVGGESGELFF